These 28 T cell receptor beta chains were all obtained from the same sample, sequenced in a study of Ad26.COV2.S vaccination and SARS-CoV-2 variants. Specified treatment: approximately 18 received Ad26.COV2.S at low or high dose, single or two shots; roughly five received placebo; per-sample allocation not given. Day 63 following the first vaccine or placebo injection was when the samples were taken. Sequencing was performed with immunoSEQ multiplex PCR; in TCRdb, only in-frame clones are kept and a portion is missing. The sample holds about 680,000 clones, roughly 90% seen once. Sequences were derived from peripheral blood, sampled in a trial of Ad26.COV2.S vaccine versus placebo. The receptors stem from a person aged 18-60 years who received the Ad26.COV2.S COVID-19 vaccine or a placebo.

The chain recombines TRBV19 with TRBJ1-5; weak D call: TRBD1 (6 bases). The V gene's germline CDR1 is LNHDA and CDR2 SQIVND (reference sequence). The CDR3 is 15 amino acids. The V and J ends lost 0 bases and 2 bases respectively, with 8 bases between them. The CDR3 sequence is CASSIDRTGNQPQHF. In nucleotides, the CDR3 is TGTGCCAGTAGTATAGATCGGACAGGCAATCAGCCCCAGCATTTT.

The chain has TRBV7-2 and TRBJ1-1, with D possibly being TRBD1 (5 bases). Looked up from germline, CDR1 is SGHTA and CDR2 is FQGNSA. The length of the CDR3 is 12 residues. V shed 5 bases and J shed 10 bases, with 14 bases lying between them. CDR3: CASSAAGAGAFF. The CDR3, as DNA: TGTGCCAGCAGCGCCGCCGGGGCTGGAGCTTTCTTT.

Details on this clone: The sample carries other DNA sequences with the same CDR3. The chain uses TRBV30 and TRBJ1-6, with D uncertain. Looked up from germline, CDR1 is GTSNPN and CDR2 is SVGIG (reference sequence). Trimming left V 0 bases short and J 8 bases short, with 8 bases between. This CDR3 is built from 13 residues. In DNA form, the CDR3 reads TGTGCCTGGAGTGTACGTGGGGATTCACCCCTCCACTTT. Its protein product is CAWSVRGDSPLHF.

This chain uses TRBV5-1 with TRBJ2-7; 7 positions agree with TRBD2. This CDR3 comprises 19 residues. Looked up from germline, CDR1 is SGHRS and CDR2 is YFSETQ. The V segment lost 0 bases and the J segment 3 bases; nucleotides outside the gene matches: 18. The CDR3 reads CASSLAAGVGSDLIYEQYF. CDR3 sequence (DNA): TGCGCCAGCAGCTTGGCCGCGGGGGTGGGCAGCGACCTTATCTACGAGCAGTACTTC.

For the CDR3, the DNA is TGTGCCTGGAGTTCAGGGGGGCTCCCGTGTTACTTC. Translating gives CAWSSGGLPCYF. This chain joins TRBV30 and TRBJ2-7, with a possible D match to TRBD1 (7 bases). Germline V CDR1 and CDR2: GTSNPN, SVGIG (reference sequence). V shed 2 bases and J shed 13 bases, with 18 bases lying between them. The CDR3 has 12 residues.

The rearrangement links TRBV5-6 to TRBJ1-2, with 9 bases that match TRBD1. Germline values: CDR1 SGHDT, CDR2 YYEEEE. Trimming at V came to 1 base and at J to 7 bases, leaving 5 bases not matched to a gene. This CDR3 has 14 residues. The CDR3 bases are TGTGCCAGCAGCTTGTGGGACAGGGAATTTGGCTACACCTTC. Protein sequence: CASSLWDREFGYTF.

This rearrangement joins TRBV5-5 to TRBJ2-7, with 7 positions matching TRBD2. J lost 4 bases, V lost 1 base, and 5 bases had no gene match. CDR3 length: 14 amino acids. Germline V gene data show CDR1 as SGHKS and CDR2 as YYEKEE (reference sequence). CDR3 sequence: CASSLSGVGYEQYF. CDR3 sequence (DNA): TGTGCCAGCAGCTTGAGCGGGGTGGGGTACGAGCAGTACTTC.

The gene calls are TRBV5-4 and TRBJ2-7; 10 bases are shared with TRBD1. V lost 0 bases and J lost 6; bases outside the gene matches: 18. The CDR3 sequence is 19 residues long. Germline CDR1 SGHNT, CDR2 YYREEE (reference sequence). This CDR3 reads CASSLARQGAGWDKREQYF. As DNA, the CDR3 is TGTGCCAGCAGCTTGGCCCGACAGGGGGCGGGATGGGACAAGCGCGAGCAGTACTTC.

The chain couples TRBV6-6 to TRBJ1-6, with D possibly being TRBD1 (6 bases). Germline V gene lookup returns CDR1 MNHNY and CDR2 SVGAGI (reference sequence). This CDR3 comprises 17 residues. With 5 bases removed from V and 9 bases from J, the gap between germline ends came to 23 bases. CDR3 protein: CASSLHAGQQITSPLHF. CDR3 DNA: TGTGCCAGCAGTCTTCACGCCGGACAGCAGATAACTTCACCCCTCCACTTT.

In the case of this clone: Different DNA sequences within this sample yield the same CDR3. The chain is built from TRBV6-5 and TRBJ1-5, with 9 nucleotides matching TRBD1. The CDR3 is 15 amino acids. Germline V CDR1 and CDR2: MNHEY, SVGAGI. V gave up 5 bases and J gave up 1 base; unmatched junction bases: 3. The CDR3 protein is CASSPTGGSNQPQHF. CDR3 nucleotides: TGTGCCAGCAGTCCGACAGGGGGGAGCAATCAGCCCCAGCATTTT.

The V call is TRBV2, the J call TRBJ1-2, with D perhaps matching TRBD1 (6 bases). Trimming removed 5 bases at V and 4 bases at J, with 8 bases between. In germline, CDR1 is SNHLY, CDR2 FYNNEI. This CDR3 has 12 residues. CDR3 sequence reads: CASSRDIYGYTF. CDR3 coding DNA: TGTGCCAGCAGTCGGGACATCTATGGCTACACCTTC.

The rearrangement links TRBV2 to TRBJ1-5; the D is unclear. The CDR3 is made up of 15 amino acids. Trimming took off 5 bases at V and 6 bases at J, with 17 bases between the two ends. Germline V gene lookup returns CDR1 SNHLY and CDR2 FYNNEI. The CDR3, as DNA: TGTGCCAGCAGTTCCTCAAGGGTTAGTAGTCAGCCCCAGCATTTT. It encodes CASSSSRVSSQPQHF.

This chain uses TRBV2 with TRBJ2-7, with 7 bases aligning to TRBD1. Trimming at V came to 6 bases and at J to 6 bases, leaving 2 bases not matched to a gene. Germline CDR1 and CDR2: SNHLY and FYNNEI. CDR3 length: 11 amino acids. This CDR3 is CASRGDSEQYF. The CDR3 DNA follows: TGTGCCAGCAGGGGGGACAGCGAGCAGTACTTC.

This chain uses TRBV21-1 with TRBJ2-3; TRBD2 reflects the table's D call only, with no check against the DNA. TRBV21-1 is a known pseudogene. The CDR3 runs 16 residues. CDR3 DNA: TGTGCCAGCAGCAAATTCGGGCTAAACGGGGCAGATACGCAGTATTTT. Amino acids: CASSKFGLNGADTQYF.

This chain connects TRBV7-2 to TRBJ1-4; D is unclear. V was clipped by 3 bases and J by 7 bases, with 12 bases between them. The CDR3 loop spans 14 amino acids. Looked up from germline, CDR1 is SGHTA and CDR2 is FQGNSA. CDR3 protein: CASSLSSGTEKLFF. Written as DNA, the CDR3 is TGTGCCAGCAGCTTGTCGTCGGGCACTGAAAAACTGTTTTTT.

The CDR3 loop reads CASSESARNEQYF. CDR3 DNA sequence: TGCGCCAGCAGTGAGTCCGCCCGGAACGAGCAGTACTTC. This chain uses TRBV10-2 with TRBJ2-7; D is uncertain. There are 13 residues in the CDR3. Germline CDR1 and CDR2: WSHSY and SAAADI. Deletions cut 0 bases from V and 5 bases from J, with 8 bases between.

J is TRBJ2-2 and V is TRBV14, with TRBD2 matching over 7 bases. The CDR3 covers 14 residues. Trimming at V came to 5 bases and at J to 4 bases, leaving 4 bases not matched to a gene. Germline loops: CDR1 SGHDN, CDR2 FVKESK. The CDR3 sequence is CASSRTSFTGELFF. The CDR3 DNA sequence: TGTGCCAGCAGCAGGACTAGTTTCACCGGGGAGCTGTTTTTT.

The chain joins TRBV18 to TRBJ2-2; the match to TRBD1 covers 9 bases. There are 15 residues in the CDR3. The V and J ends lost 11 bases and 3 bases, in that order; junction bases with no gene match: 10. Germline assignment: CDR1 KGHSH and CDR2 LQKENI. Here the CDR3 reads CAGSATGGDTGELFF. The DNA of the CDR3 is TGTGCCGGATCCGCGACAGGGGGTGACACCGGGGAGCTGTTTTTT.

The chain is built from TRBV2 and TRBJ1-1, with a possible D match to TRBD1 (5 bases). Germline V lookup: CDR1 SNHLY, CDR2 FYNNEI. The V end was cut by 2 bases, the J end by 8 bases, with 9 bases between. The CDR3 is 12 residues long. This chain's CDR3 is CASSEQGFEAFF. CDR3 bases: TGTGCCAGCAGTGAACAGGGCTTCGAAGCTTTCTTT.

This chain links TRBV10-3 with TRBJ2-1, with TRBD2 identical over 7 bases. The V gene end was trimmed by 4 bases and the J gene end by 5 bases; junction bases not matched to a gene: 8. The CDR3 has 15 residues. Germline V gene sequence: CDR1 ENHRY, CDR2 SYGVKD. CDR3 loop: CAISGGSGANNEQFF. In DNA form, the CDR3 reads TGTGCCATCAGTGGAGGAAGCGGGGCCAACAATGAGCAGTTCTTC.

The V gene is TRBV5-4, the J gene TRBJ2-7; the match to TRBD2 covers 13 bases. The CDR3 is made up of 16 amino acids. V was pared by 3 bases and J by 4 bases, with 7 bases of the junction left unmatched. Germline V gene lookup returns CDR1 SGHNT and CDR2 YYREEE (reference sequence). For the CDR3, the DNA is TGTGCCAGCAGCTCCGCTGGACTAGCGGGAGCGTACGAGCAGTACTTC. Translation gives CASSSAGLAGAYEQYF.

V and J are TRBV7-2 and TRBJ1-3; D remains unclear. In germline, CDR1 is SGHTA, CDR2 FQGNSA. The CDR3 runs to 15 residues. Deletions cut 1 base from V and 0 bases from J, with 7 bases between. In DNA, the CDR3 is TGTGCCAGCAGCTTAGTCGAGGGCTCTGGAAACACCATATATTTT. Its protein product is CASSLVEGSGNTIYF.

The CDR3, as DNA: TGTGCCAGCAGCTTTTCTGGACAGGGCTACAATGAGCAGTTCTTC. Translation gives CASSFSGQGYNEQFF. The rearrangement links TRBV7-3 to TRBJ2-1; 8 positions agree with TRBD1. Per germline, CDR1 SGHTA and CDR2 FQGTGA. Trimming at V came to 3 bases and at J to 3 bases, leaving 4 bases not matched to a gene. The CDR3 has 15 residues.

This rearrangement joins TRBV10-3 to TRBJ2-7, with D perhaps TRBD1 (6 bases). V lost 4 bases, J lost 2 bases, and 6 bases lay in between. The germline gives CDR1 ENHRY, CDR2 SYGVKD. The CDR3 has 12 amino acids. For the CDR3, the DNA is TGTGCCATCAGTGGGACAGCCTACGAGCAGTACTTC. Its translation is CAISGTAYEQYF.

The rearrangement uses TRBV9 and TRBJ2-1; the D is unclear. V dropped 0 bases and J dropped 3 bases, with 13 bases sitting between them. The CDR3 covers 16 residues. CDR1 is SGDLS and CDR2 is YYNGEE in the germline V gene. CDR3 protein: CASSVGAQTFYNEQFF. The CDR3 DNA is TGTGCCAGCAGCGTAGGGGCCCAAACTTTCTACAATGAGCAGTTCTTC.

CDR3 protein: CASSVPGTNEKLFF. The CDR3 DNA sequence: TGTGCCAGCAGTGTGCCCGGAACTAATGAAAAACTGTTTTTT. V usage is TRBV6-6 and J usage is TRBJ1-4; no reliable D call. Trimming cost V 5 bases and J 1 base, with 8 bases left between them. CDR3 size: 14 residues. Germline CDR1 MNHNY, CDR2 SVGAGI (reference sequence).

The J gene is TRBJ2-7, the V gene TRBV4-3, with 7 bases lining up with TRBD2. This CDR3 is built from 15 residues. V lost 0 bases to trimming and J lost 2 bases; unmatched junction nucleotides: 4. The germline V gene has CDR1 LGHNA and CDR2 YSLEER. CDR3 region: CASSQDRAGAYEQYF. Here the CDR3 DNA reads TGCGCCAGCAGCCAAGATCGGGCGGGGGCCTACGAGCAGTACTTC.

CDR3 nucleotides: TGCGCCAGCAGCCAAGATCGTGGGGCTTGGGAGACCCAGTACTTC. Its protein is CASSQDRGAWETQYF. V is TRBV4-3 and J is TRBJ2-5; perhaps TRBD1 as D (5 bases). The CDR3 contains 15 residues. V was pared by 0 bases and J by 5 bases, with 13 bases between. CDR1 is LGHNA, CDR2 YSLEER, per germline.